The 20 T cell receptor beta chains presented below share a single source sample, sequenced in a study of blood T cell repertoires in COVID-19. Sequencing used immunoSEQ multiplex PCR; TCRdb keeps in-frame clones, though not all of them. The sample holds 40,000 to 60,000 clones, about 87% seen once. Sample: peripheral blood. The receptors were sampled from a woman of 80 years or more with COVID-19, enrolled during active disease.

CDR3 protein: CASRSGGLGNQPQHF. CDR3 nucleotides: TGTGCCAGCAGATCAGGGGGTTTAGGCAATCAGCCCCAGCATTTT. The chain carries TRBV28 and TRBJ1-5, with 7 nucleotides matching TRBD1. The CDR3 totals 15 residues. Germline CDR1 and CDR2: MDHEN and SYDVKM. Losses at the gene ends were 6 bases for V and 2 bases for J; bases not matched to a gene: 7.

The V call is TRBV6-5, the J call TRBJ2-5, with TRBD2 matching 8 bases. The V gene end was trimmed by 7 bases and the J gene end by 5 bases; junction bases not matched to a gene: 9. Per germline, CDR1 MNHEY and CDR2 SVGAGI. The CDR3 contains 14 residues. CDR3 in amino acids: CASTLAGEGETQYF. The CDR3 coding sequence is TGTGCCAGCACCCTAGCGGGCGAGGGGGAGACCCAGTACTTC.

The J gene is TRBJ2-6, the V gene TRBV30; D not certain. CDR3 size: 15 residues. CDR1 and CDR2 from the germline V gene are GTSNPN and SVGIG (reference sequence). The ends were cut back, 4 bases at V and 2 bases at J, with 12 bases in the middle. CDR3: CAWTQRGAGANVLTF. The CDR3 DNA sequence: TGTGCCTGGACCCAGAGAGGCGCTGGGGCCAACGTCCTGACTTTC. The whole variable domain, remainder taken from reference TRBV30 and TRBJ2-6, is SQTIHQWPATLVQPVGSPLSLECTVEGTSNPNLYWYRQAAGRGLQLLFYSVGIGQISSEVPQNLSASRPQDRQFILSSKKLLLSDSGFYLCAWTQRGAGANVLTFGAGSRLTVL.

V is TRBV2 and J is TRBJ1-2; TRBD1 agrees at 11 bases. This CDR3 region has 18 residues. Germline V lookup: CDR1 SNHLY, CDR2 FYNNEI. Losses at the gene ends were 1 base for V and 4 bases for J; bases not matched to a gene: 11. DNA of the CDR3: TGTGCCAGCAGTGAAGGGTGGACAGGGGGCTCAGGCGTCTATGGCTACACCTTC. It translates to CASSEGWTGGSGVYGYTF.

The chain employs TRBV23-1 and TRBJ1-2, with TRBD1 matching 9 bases. TRBV23-1 is an ORF; its function is uncertain. This CDR3 has 15 amino acids. V dropped 3 bases and J dropped 8; count of bases not matched to a gene: 10. CDR3 sequence (DNA): TGCGCCAGCAGTCATCGGGACAGGGTTCGATTCGGCTACACCTTC. This codes for CASSHRDRVRFGYTF.

J is TRBJ2-7 and V is TRBV5-1; TRBD1 matches at 10 bases. The CDR3 contains 15 residues. CDR1 SGHRS and CDR2 YFSETQ come from the germline V gene. Unmatched junction bases numbered 4, after V lost 0 bases and J lost 4 bases. CDR3 DNA: TGCGCCAGCAGCTTGGAGGGACAGGGGAAATACGAGCAGTACTTC. It is translated as CASSLEGQGKYEQYF.

This chain connects TRBV4-2 to TRBJ1-3; tentative D call: TRBD1 (5 bases). Trimming removed 2 bases from V and 0 bases from J, with 11 bases in between. Germline CDR1 LGHNA, CDR2 YNFKEQ. The CDR3 spans 16 residues. CDR3 in amino acids: CASSQPGLNSGNTIYF. The DNA of the CDR3 is TGTGCCAGCAGCCAACCAGGGCTAAACTCTGGAAACACCATATATTTT.

The gene calls are TRBV27 and TRBJ2-3, with 9 bases fitting TRBD1. The V and J ends lost 4 bases and 2 bases, in that order; junction bases with no gene match: 13. The CDR3 is 18 residues long. Germline CDR1 MNHEY, CDR2 SMNVEV (reference sequence). The CDR3 nucleotides are TGTGCCAGCAGTTCACCCCATAAGACAGGGGGTAACACAGATACGCAGTATTTT. Amino acids: CASSSPHKTGGNTDTQYF.

The CDR3 protein is CASSARDRGADTQYF. The CDR3 coding sequence is TGTGCCAGCAGCGCTCGGGACAGGGGAGCAGATACGCAGTATTTT. The rearrangement joins TRBV3-1 (or the pseudogene TRBV3-2) to TRBJ2-3, with 10 positions matching TRBD1. Germline CDR1 LGHDT, CDR2 YNNKEL (reference sequence). The CDR3 consists of 15 residues. The V and J ends lost 5 bases and 4 bases, in that order; junction bases with no gene match: 6.

The gene calls are TRBV7-2 and TRBJ2-5; 7 bases fit TRBD2. Per the germline V gene, CDR1 is SGHTA and CDR2 is FQGNSA. The CDR3 has 13 amino acids. V trimming: 8 bases; J trimming: 5 bases; junction bases outside the gene matches: 8. CDR3 bases: TGTGCCAGCCGCTACGCCGGGGGGGAGACCCAGTACTTC. This sequence encodes CASRYAGGETQYF.

The gene calls are TRBV12-3 or TRBV12-4 and TRBJ1-6, with D unclear. The germline V and J ends were trimmed by 5 bases and 10 bases, with 12 bases remaining between them. This CDR3 region has 13 residues. Written as DNA, the CDR3 is TGTGCCAGCAGTCTAGAGCGTGGGTCACCCCTCCACTTT. It yields the protein CASSLERGSPLHF.

The chain employs TRBV4-2 and TRBJ2-5; 8 positions match TRBD1. V dropped 4 bases and J dropped 5; count of bases not matched to a gene: 9. From germline, CDR1 is LGHNA and CDR2 YNFKEQ. CDR3 length equals 15 residues. Here the CDR3 reads CASSPGTGGLETQYF. The CDR3 nucleotides read TGTGCCAGCAGCCCTGGAACAGGGGGTTTGGAGACCCAGTACTTC.

In its sample, this clone was seen once. The CDR3 is CASSQRGQLTEAFF. The CDR3 DNA follows: TGTGCCAGCAGCCAGAGGGGACAGCTCACTGAAGCTTTCTTT. The chain has TRBV5-5 and TRBJ1-1, with TRBD1 matching over 7 bases. The CDR3 totals 14 residues. The germline gives CDR1 SGHKS, CDR2 YYEKEE (reference sequence). Trimming took 4 bases from V and 4 from J; bases not matched to a gene: 7.

The chain uses TRBV5-8 and TRBJ1-4; weak D call: TRBD1 (5 bases). Germline assignment: CDR1 SGHTS and CDR2 YDEGEE. The CDR3 contains 14 residues. Trimming took 1 base from V and 6 from J, leaving 10 bases between them. The CDR3 DNA sequence: TGTGCCAGCAGCTTGTACGAAGGGGATGAAAAACTGTTTTTT. This gives the protein CASSLYEGDEKLFF.

The V gene is TRBV9, the J gene TRBJ2-1; 10 bases are a match to TRBD2. Germline V gives CDR1 SGDLS, CDR2 YYNGEE. This CDR3 region has 16 residues. Unmatched junction bases numbered 12, after V lost 2 bases and J lost 10 bases. CDR3 DNA: TGTGCCAGCAGCGTTGGAGCGGGGGGGATTGTTTCGGAGCAGTTCTTC. Protein: CASSVGAGGIVSEQFF.

The rearrangement uses TRBV7-6 and TRBJ2-7; D may be TRBD2 (6 bases). V was pared by 5 bases and J by 6 bases, with 17 bases between. In germline, CDR1 is SGHVS, CDR2 FNYEAQ. CDR3 length equals 14 residues. The CDR3 nucleotides read TGTGCCAGCAGCATAGGGGAGCGGAGGGGCGAGCAGTACTTC. It translates to CASSIGERRGEQYF.

The chain carries TRBV3-1 (or the pseudogene TRBV3-2) and TRBJ2-3, with D possibly being TRBD2 (5 bases). The germline gives CDR1 LGHDT, CDR2 YNNKEL (reference sequence). The V end lost 7 bases, the J end lost 6 bases, and 17 bases lay between the germline ends. The length of the CDR3 is 14 residues. CDR3 DNA sequence: TGTGCCAGCAACGGGCAGCTGCGAGGGGATACGCAGTATTTT. Translating it yields CASNGQLRGDTQYF.

This clone was counted a single time. This chain joins TRBV29-1 and TRBJ2-7; D possibly corresponds to TRBD2 (5 bases). The CDR3 has 12 residues. Germline CDR1 SQVTM, CDR2 ANQGSEA. The V gene lost 6 bases and the J gene lost 7 bases, with 16 bases spanning the gap. CDR3 sequence (DNA): TGCAGCGTAGAGCGGACTTTTGGGGAGCAGTACTTC. Translating gives CSVERTFGEQYF.

This chain joins TRBV6-4 and TRBJ2-1; 7 nucleotides line up with TRBD2. V gave up 2 bases and J gave up 0 bases; unmatched junction bases: 7. Germline V gene data show CDR1 as MRHNA and CDR2 as SNTAGT. This CDR3 is built from 17 residues. Written as DNA, the CDR3 is TGTGCCAGCAGTGACAGGGACTACGGGGTCTCCTACAATGAGCAGTTCTTC. Translation gives CASSDRDYGVSYNEQFF.

The count of this clone is one. V and J are TRBV5-8 and TRBJ2-3; TRBD1 agrees at 8 bases. Germline V gene sequence: CDR1 SGHTS, CDR2 YDEGEE. The junction had 9 bases not matched to a gene; V was cut back by 4 bases and J by 2 bases. The CDR3 is 16 residues long. This chain's CDR3 is CASSLWTGLNTDTQYF. The CDR3 nucleotides are TGTGCCAGCAGCCTCTGGACAGGGCTAAACACAGATACGCAGTATTTT.